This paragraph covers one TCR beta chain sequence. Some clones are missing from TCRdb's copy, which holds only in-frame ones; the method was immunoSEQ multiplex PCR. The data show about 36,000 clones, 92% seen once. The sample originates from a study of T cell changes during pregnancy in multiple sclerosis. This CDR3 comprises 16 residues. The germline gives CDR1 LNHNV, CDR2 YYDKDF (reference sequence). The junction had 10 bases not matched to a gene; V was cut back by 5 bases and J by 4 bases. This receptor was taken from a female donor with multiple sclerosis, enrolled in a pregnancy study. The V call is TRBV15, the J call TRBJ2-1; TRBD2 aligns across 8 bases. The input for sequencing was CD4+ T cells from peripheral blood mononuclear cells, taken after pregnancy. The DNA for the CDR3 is TGTGCCACCAGCCGGGCCCCGGGAGGGGGTTACAATGAGCAGTTCTTC. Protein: CATSRAPGGGYNEQFF.